The sequence of this TCR beta chain was determined in a study of shared clonotypes between healthy human individuals. Study in general: The donor group consisted of two women and a few men, aged 18 to 49. Study results and caveats: Collection of samples was limited to blood; tissue repertoires likely differ.

Trimming cost V 4 bases and J 0 bases; bases outside gene matches: 6. This CDR3 is built from 16 residues. Germline-derived CDR1 and CDR2 are SGDLS and YYNGEE. Replicate PCRs run on unsorted PBMC used 250 to 300 ng DNA, which was some 30,000 T cell genomes. What was sequenced on ten immunoSEQ deep assay plates was unsorted PBMC DNA. The repertoire was sequenced with immunoSEQ multiplex PCR; TCRdb's copy has only in-frame clones and lacks some. The data contain about 490,000 clones, around 73% of them singletons. On this clone: Its target is not known.

What was sequenced was PBMCs. The genes are TRBV9 and TRBJ2-2, with 7 bases lining up with TRBD2. The sequence was obtained from a woman between 40 and 55 years old in good health. Some clones in this sample may be carry-over from other donors' samples. DNA of the CDR3: TGTGCCAGCAGCCCCCAGCGGGACGCGAACACCGGGGAGCTGTTTTTT. Protein product: CASSPQRDANTGELFF.